Shown below are 32 T cell receptor beta chains from a single sample sequenced in a study of T cell responses to AZD1222 COVID-19 vaccine. The assay was immunoSEQ multiplex PCR, and TCRdb's table has in-frame clones only and misses some. Here the sample spans over 80,000 clones, approximately 90% being singletons. Specimen: peripheral blood, collected 28 days after the second AZD1222 dose. These receptors were collected from an adult who received the AZD1222 COVID-19 vaccine.

This chain joins TRBV24-1 and TRBJ2-1, with a weak D call TRBD2 (5 bases). V lost 0 bases and J lost 1, with 6 bases in between. There are 15 residues in the CDR3. Germline V CDR1 and CDR2: KGHDR, SFDVKD. The chain's CDR3 is CATSDLRGSYNEQFF. The CDR3 nucleotides are TGTGCCACCAGTGATTTGCGGGGTTCCTACAATGAGCAGTTCTTC.

The J gene is TRBJ1-1, the V gene TRBV19; possibly TRBD1 for D (5 bases). This CDR3 is built from 12 residues. From germline, CDR1 is LNHDA and CDR2 SQIVND (reference sequence). Trimming left V 4 bases short and J 7 bases short, with 10 bases between. The CDR3 protein is CASSKQRGEAFF. The CDR3 bases are TGTGCCAGTAGTAAACAGAGGGGTGAAGCTTTCTTT.

The chain uses TRBV19 and TRBJ1-2; 10 positions agree with TRBD1. The CDR3 loop spans 15 amino acids. V trimming: 4 bases; J trimming: 6 bases; junction bases outside the gene matches: 8. Germline V CDR1 and CDR2: LNHDA, SQIVND (reference sequence). CDR3 nucleotide sequence: TGTGCCAGTAGTACCTGGGGACAGGGGAGTGATGGCTACACCTTC. Protein: CASSTWGQGSDGYTF.

V usage is TRBV5-1 and J usage is TRBJ2-3; D may match TRBD1 or TRBD2 (5 bases each). Per germline, CDR1 SGHRS and CDR2 YFSETQ. The CDR3 runs to 14 residues. The ends were cut back, 3 bases at V and 2 bases at J, with 10 bases in the middle. The CDR3 spells CASSWDGLTDTQYF. For the CDR3, the DNA is TGCGCCAGCAGCTGGGACGGTCTCACAGATACGCAGTATTTT.

Details on this clone: The junction departs from the called germline gene at one end, perhaps through a read error. This chain links TRBV28 with TRBJ1-5; 8 bases are shared with TRBD1. The CDR3 sequence is 11 residues long. Per the germline V gene, CDR1 is MDHEN and CDR2 is SYDVKM. The CDR3 coding sequence is TGTGCCAGCAGTTCAGGGGGCTACTGGGATTTT. This translates into CASSSGGYWDF.

The chain has TRBV25-1 and TRBJ2-3; TRBD2 aligns across 7 bases. The CDR3 loop spans 17 amino acids. Germline CDR1 reads MGHDK; CDR2 reads SYGVNS. The ends lost 5 bases at V and 6 bases at J; junction bases unmatched: 17. CDR3 loop: CASSPLGAGALKDTQYF. CDR3 DNA: TGTGCCAGCAGTCCCCTTGGGGCGGGAGCCCTCAAGGATACGCAGTATTTT.

This chain connects TRBV5-1 to TRBJ2-1; perhaps D is TRBD1 or TRBD2 (6 bases each). Germline lookup yields CDR1 SGHRS and CDR2 YFSETQ. Trimming stripped 0 bases from V and 8 bases from J, with 12 bases between. The CDR3 runs to 14 residues. The CDR3 reads CASSLDSGGDEQFF. In DNA form, the CDR3 reads TGCGCCAGCAGCTTGGATTCCGGGGGCGATGAGCAGTTCTTC.

For the CDR3, the DNA is TGTGCCAGCAGCCAAGAGAACAGGGCCGACAATGAGCAGTTCTTC. This sequence encodes CASSQENRADNEQFF. The chain recombines TRBV4-2 with TRBJ2-1; maybe TRBD1 (6 bases). V gave up 0 bases and J gave up 5 bases, with 11 bases separating them. CDR3 length equals 15 residues. Per germline, CDR1 LGHNA and CDR2 YNFKEQ.

The chain links TRBV9 to TRBJ2-7, with a possible D match to TRBD2 (6 bases). The V gene lost 4 bases and the J gene lost 4 bases, with 12 bases spanning the gap. The CDR3 extends over 13 amino acids. Germline V CDR1 and CDR2: SGDLS, YYNGEE. The CDR3 DNA is TGTGCCAGCAGCCCCCTCGGGAGATACGAGCAGTACTTC. This encodes CASSPLGRYEQYF.

This clone was counted a few times. The CDR3: CASSPFGTDDQPQHF. In DNA, the CDR3 is TGCGCCAGCAGCCCCTTCGGGACGGACGATCAGCCCCAGCATTTT. V is TRBV5-1 and J is TRBJ1-5; D is possibly TRBD1 (5 bases). The CDR3 loop spans 15 amino acids. The V gene lost 4 bases and the J gene lost 5 bases, with 16 bases spanning the gap. CDR1 and CDR2 from the germline V gene are SGHRS and YFSETQ.

The chain joins TRBV19 to TRBJ2-2, with D unclear. The V end was cut by 10 bases, the J end by 6 bases, with 12 bases between. Germline V gene lookup returns CDR1 LNHDA and CDR2 SQIVND (reference sequence). The CDR3 has 12 amino acids. The CDR3 DNA is TGTGCCACCTTCGGTAGGGCCGGGGAGCTGTTTTTT. Translation gives CATFGRAGELFF.

The chain couples TRBV27 to TRBJ2-1; TRBD2 matches at 11 bases. The J segment lost 15 bases and the V segment lost 3 bases, leaving 13 bases of the junction unmatched. Germline CDR1 is MNHEY and CDR2 is SMNVEV (reference sequence). The CDR3 is 15 amino acids. In DNA, the CDR3 is TGTGCCAGCAGTTTCGGTCTAGCGGGAGGCTCCCGGCCGTTCTTC. Translating it yields CASSFGLAGGSRPFF.

The gene calls are TRBV24-1 and TRBJ2-5; D is undetermined. The V gene lost 0 bases and the J gene lost 3 bases, with 1 base spanning the gap. CDR1 is KGHDR, CDR2 SFDVKD, per germline. CDR3 length: 12 amino acids. The CDR3 protein is CATSDLKETQYF. The CDR3 DNA sequence: TGTGCCACCAGTGATTTGAAAGAGACCCAGTACTTC.

The chain uses TRBV18 and TRBJ2-7; 7 bases align to TRBD1. Germline lookup yields CDR1 KGHSH and CDR2 LQKENI. The CDR3 spans 14 residues. Unmatched junction bases numbered 7, after V lost 3 bases and J lost 5 bases. CDR3 in DNA: TGTGCCAGCTCACCTAAAGACAGGGACAACGAGCAGTACTTC. Its protein product is CASSPKDRDNEQYF.

Written as DNA, the CDR3 is TGTGCCAGCAGCGTAGGACTAGCGGAACAAGAGACCCAGTACTTC. It translates to CASSVGLAEQETQYF. The chain has TRBV9 and TRBJ2-5; 9 bases align to TRBD2. CDR3 size: 15 residues. After removal of 0 bases from V and 2 bases from J, the junction contained 2 bases not matched to a gene. Germline V gives CDR1 SGDLS, CDR2 YYNGEE.

This clone turned up a few times. In DNA, the CDR3 is TGTGCCAGCTACAGGGGTGGACGTAATGAGCAGTTCTTC. Translation: CASYRGGRNEQFF. This chain uses TRBV7-9 with TRBJ2-1; TRBD1 aligns across 7 bases. This CDR3 spans 13 amino acids. Trimming removed 8 bases from V and 7 bases from J; junction bases left unmatched: 8. Per the germline V gene, CDR1 is SEHNR and CDR2 is FQNEAQ (reference sequence).

V and J are TRBV3-1 (or the pseudogene TRBV3-2) and TRBJ2-5; D is perhaps TRBD2 (5 bases). V lost 3 bases, J lost 2 bases, and 16 bases lay in between. From germline, CDR1 is LGHDT and CDR2 YNNKEL (reference sequence). The CDR3 length is 16 residues. The CDR3, as DNA: TGTGCCAGCAGCCAGCAACTAGTTATGCTACAAGAGACCCAGTACTTC. It specifies CASSQQLVMLQETQYF.

This clone was picked up one time. The CDR3 DNA reads as TGTGCCAGCAGCTTAGACCGGGACAGGCCATGGGGAAGCTCCTACGAGCAGTACTTC. Its protein is CASSLDRDRPWGSSYEQYF. The V gene is TRBV13, the J gene TRBJ2-7; 8 nucleotides agree with TRBD1. Trimming took 1 base from V and 0 from J; bases not matched to a gene: 14. The CDR3 contains 19 residues. Per the germline V gene, CDR1 is PRHDT and CDR2 is FYEKMQ (reference sequence).

V usage is TRBV28 and J usage is TRBJ2-1; possibly TRBD1 for D (5 bases). CDR1 is MDHEN and CDR2 is SYDVKM in the germline V gene. This CDR3 is built from 13 residues. V was clipped by 3 bases and J by 9 bases, with 12 bases between them. CDR3 sequence (DNA): TGTGCCAGCAGTTTCCCAGGGTACGGTGAGCAGTTCTTC. It encodes CASSFPGYGEQFF.

Notes on this clone: Other nucleotide sequences in the sample specify the same CDR3. This sequence joins TRBV19 and TRBJ1-1, with D maybe TRBD1 (6 bases). This CDR3 region has 14 residues. V gave up 6 bases and J gave up 0 bases, with 11 bases separating them. In germline, CDR1 is LNHDA, CDR2 SQIVND (reference sequence). CDR3 region: CASSPTGMNTEAFF. The CDR3 bases are TGTGCCAGTAGCCCCACAGGGATGAACACTGAAGCTTTCTTT. Supplemented by reference TRBV19 and TRBJ1-1, the full variable domain reads DGGITQSPKYLFRKEGQNVTLSCEQNLNHDAMYWYRQDPGQGLRLIYYSQIVNDFQKGDIAEGYSVSREKKESFPLTVTSAQKNPTAFYLCASSPTGMNTEAFFGQGTRLTVV.

V usage is TRBV10-3 and J usage is TRBJ1-1; D remains ambiguous. This CDR3 is 13 amino acids long. The V gene lost 11 bases and the J gene lost 3 bases, with 16 bases spanning the gap. CDR1 is ENHRY, CDR2 SYGVKD, per germline. CDR3: CAATPVAHTEAFF. CDR3 DNA: TGTGCCGCGACGCCGGTTGCGCACACTGAAGCTTTCTTT.

The chain employs TRBV28 and TRBJ2-7; D tentatively reads TRBD1 or TRBD2 (5 bases each). Germline CDR1 and CDR2: MDHEN and SYDVKM. The CDR3 extends over 11 amino acids. V shed 6 bases and J shed 12 bases, with 15 bases lying between them. CDR3 DNA: TGTGCCAGCAGAAGCAGGGCCCGGGGGTACTTC. As protein: CASRSRARGYF.

The rearrangement joins TRBV28 to TRBJ1-4, with a weak D call TRBD1 (6 bases). CDR1 is MDHEN, CDR2 SYDVKM, per germline. V was clipped by 6 bases and J by 4 bases, with 18 bases between them. The CDR3 length is 16 residues. CDR3 sequence reads: CASSPTLRGDNEKLFF. CDR3 DNA: TGTGCCAGCAGCCCAACCCTCAGGGGAGATAATGAAAAACTGTTTTTT.

The chain uses TRBV6-5 and TRBJ1-4; no reliable D call. Per germline, CDR1 MNHEY and CDR2 SVGAGI. The V end lost 7 bases, the J end lost 3 bases, and 12 bases lay between the germline ends. This CDR3 has 14 residues. The CDR3 coding sequence is TGTGCCAGCACCCACCCGGGATCTAATGAAAAACTGTTTTTT. The encoded protein is CASTHPGSNEKLFF.

The rearrangement links TRBV12-3 or TRBV12-4 to TRBJ2-7, with D hard to call. V lost 6 bases and J lost 3, with 12 bases in between. This CDR3 contains 13 residues. The CDR3 loop is CASSVALSYEQYF. Here the CDR3 DNA reads TGTGCCAGCAGCGTGGCATTAAGCTACGAGCAGTACTTC.

This clone was observed a few times. Other DNA sequences of this sample code for an identical CDR3. The chain is built from TRBV9 and TRBJ2-7; a weak D match, TRBD1 (5 bases). The germline V and J ends were trimmed by 0 bases and 4 bases, with 14 bases remaining between them. CDR1 SGDLS and CDR2 YYNGEE come from the germline V gene. CDR3 length equals 15 residues. CDR3 protein: CASSVGPGQLYEQYF. CDR3 DNA: TGTGCCAGCAGCGTAGGTCCCGGACAACTATACGAGCAGTACTTC. Based on the CDR3 plus reference TRBV9 and TRBJ2-7, the full variable domain is DSGVTQTPKHLITATGQRVTLRCSPRSGDLSVYWYQQSLDQGLQFLIQYYNGEERAKGNILERFSAQQFPDLHSELNLSSLELGDSALYFCASSVGPGQLYEQYFGPGTRLTVT.

The CDR3 DNA reads as TGTGCCAGCAGTTACTGGTCTGGAACTAATGAAAAACTGTTTTTT. It yields the protein CASSYWSGTNEKLFF. J is TRBJ1-4 and V is TRBV6-5; D ambiguous. The CDR3 is 15 amino acids. V lost 1 base, J lost 1 base, and 7 bases lay in between. The V gene's germline CDR1 is MNHEY and CDR2 SVGAGI.

The genes are TRBV28 and TRBJ2-7, with TRBD1 matching over 7 bases. This CDR3 spans 17 amino acids. Germline loops: CDR1 MDHEN, CDR2 SYDVKM. Unmatched junction bases numbered 17, after V lost 7 bases and J lost 2 bases. This chain's CDR3 is CASISGRVDRITYEQYF. The DNA of the CDR3 is TGTGCCAGCATCTCTGGACGCGTGGACAGGATAACCTACGAGCAGTACTTC.

The rearrangement joins TRBV5-4 to TRBJ2-1; 9 bases align to TRBD2. The CDR3 covers 15 residues. V dropped 4 bases and J dropped 14; count of bases not matched to a gene: 16. The germline V gene has CDR1 SGHNT and CDR2 YYREEE (reference sequence). The CDR3 is CASSQPPGTSSMEFF. CDR3 in DNA: TGTGCCAGCAGCCAACCCCCCGGGACTAGCAGTATGGAGTTCTTC.

The V gene is TRBV7-2, the J gene TRBJ1-3, with 7 nucleotides matching TRBD1. Trimming took 1 base from V and 0 from J; bases not matched to a gene: 3. The V gene's germline CDR1 is SGHTA and CDR2 FQGNSA. The CDR3 consists of 16 residues. This chain's CDR3 is CASSLGGTASGNTIYF. CDR3 DNA: TGTGCCAGCAGCTTAGGGGGGACAGCCTCTGGAAACACCATATATTTT.

The chain joins TRBV27 to TRBJ1-1; no definite D call. This CDR3 spans 14 amino acids. V was pared by 4 bases and J by 0 bases, with 9 bases between. Germline V lookup: CDR1 MNHEY, CDR2 SMNVEV (reference sequence). CDR3 residues: CASSYPALNTEAFF. CDR3 in DNA: TGTGCCAGCAGTTATCCGGCTCTGAACACTGAAGCTTTCTTT.

J is TRBJ1-4 and V is TRBV11-2; D is uncertain. The V gene's germline CDR1 is SGHAT and CDR2 FQNNGV. Trimming pared 5 bases from V and 10 bases from J, leaving 14 bases between. The CDR3 is made up of 13 amino acids. The CDR3 here is CASSVQRAGKLFF. The DNA for the CDR3 is TGTGCCAGCAGCGTCCAGAGGGCCGGAAAACTGTTTTTT.